This is a list of T cell receptor beta chains from one sample in a study of breast tumors, draining lymph nodes, adjacent tissues. TCRdb re-analysed the multiplex PCR reads in MiXCR, keeping a single row per CDR3 protein. The table records about 230,000 distinct CDR3 sequences, about 30% of them present only once. The sample consisted of axillary lymph node tissue. The receptors were gathered from a female donor with breast cancer. Some clones in this sample may be carry-over from other donors' samples. The CDR3 runs from the conserved cysteine through the conserved F or W. Each record gives: clone size, CDR3 length, D gene, V gene, J gene, CDR3 protein, CDR3 DNA. The D gene is left open where the match is weak. Clone size is shown for a subset of rows, as once, few, many or a class of expanded clone.

many,15,NA,TRBV28,TRBJ2-4,CASSPPRVGKNIQYF,TGTGCCAGCAGTCCTCCGAGGGTTGGCAAAAACATTCAGTACTTC
many,11,NA,TRBV12-3/TRBV12-4,TRBJ2-1,CASYKNNEQFF,TGTGCCAGCTACAAAAACAATGAGCAGTTCTTC
many,15,TRBD1,TRBV7-3,TRBJ2-7,CASSLRDRPPYEQYF,TGTGCCAGCAGCTTAAGGGACAGGCCGCCCTACGAGCAGTACTTC
many,13,NA,TRBV28,TRBJ1-4,CASSRNKNEKLFF,TGTGCCAGCAGTCGGAATAAGAATGAAAAACTGTTTTTT
many,16,NA,TRBV12-3/TRBV12-4,TRBJ2-1,CASSFVRGESYNEQFF,TGTGCCAGCAGTTTTGTCCGTGGCGAATCCTACAATGAGCAGTTCTTC
many,13,NA,TRBV9,TRBJ2-7,CASSVGLVHEQYF,TGTGCCAGCAGCGTAGGGCTAGTCCACGAGCAGTACTTC
NA,15,TRBD1,TRBV15,TRBJ1-4,CATCDGQGPYEKLFF,TGTGCCACCTGCGACGGACAGGGGCCCTATGAAAAACTGTTTTTC
many,14,NA,TRBV18,TRBJ1-2,CASSPKRDVYGYTF,TGTGCCAGCTCACCGAAAAGGGACGTCTATGGCTACACCTTC
NA,14,NA,TRBV29-1,TRBJ2-1,CSVVLGRGGNEQFF,TGCAGCGTTGTGTTGGGCAGGGGAGGCAATGAGCAGTTCTTC
many,15,NA,TRBV28,TRBJ1-3,CASSSLQGLGNTIYF,TGTGCCAGCAGTTCCCTTCAAGGGTTGGGAAACACCATATATTTT
many,14,NA,TRBV5-1,TRBJ2-2,CASSPRTDTGELFF,TGCGCCAGCAGCCCCCGGACAGACACCGGGGAGCTGTTTTTT
many,17,TRBD2,TRBV4-3,TRBJ2-7,CASSQDPSGRGSYEQYF,TGCGCCAGCAGCCAAGATCCGAGCGGGAGGGGCTCCTACGAGCAGTACTTC
many,12,NA,TRBV4-3,TRBJ2-3,CASSQASDTQYF,TGCGCCAGCAGCCAAGCCTCAGATACGCAGTATTTT
many,16,NA,TRBV7-9,TRBJ2-1,CASSTFGDWAPNEQFF,TGTGCCAGCAGCACATTTGGGGACTGGGCACCCAATGAGCAGTTCTTC
many,14,NA,TRBV2,TRBJ1-2,CASNRDRNNYGYTF,TGTGCCAGCAACCGGGACCGAAATAACTATGGCTACACCTTC
NA,19,TRBD1,TRBV11-1,TRBJ2-7,CASSLRPREEGQGFYEQYF,TGTGCCAGCAGCTTAAGGCCCCGGGAAGAAGGACAGGGGTTTTACGAGCAGTACTTC
few,15,TRBD1,TRBV6-2/TRBV6-3,TRBJ2-7,CASKRGQGIRYEQYF,TGTGCCAGCAAAAGGGGACAGGGGATCCGGTACGAGCAGTACTTC
once,15,NA,TRBV12-3/TRBV12-4,TRBJ2-2,CASSLQGNQPGELFF,TGTGCCAGCAGTTTACAGGGCAATCAGCCCGGGGAGCTGTTTTTT
few,14,TRBD1,TRBV5-1,TRBJ1-1,CASSWTGWGTEAFF,TGCGCCAGCAGCTGGACAGGGTGGGGCACTGAAGCTTTCTTT
many,15,TRBD2,TRBV12-3/TRBV12-4,TRBJ2-1,CASSRAGGLYNEQFF,TGTGCCAGCAGCAGAGCGGGAGGTTTGTACAATGAGCAGTTCTTC
many,16,NA,TRBV20-1,TRBJ2-7,CSARRLSSAINYEQYF,TGCAGTGCTCGCCGACTAAGTTCTGCCATAAACTACGAGCAGTACTTC
many,14,NA,TRBV11-2,TRBJ2-7,CASSLVGRSGEQYF,TGTGCCAGCAGCTTAGTGGGGAGGTCGGGGGAGCAGTACTTC
NA,17,TRBD2,TRBV5-4,TRBJ2-5,CASSLGLAGVGSETQYF,TGTGCCAGCAGCTTGGGTCTAGCGGGAGTGGGGTCCGAGACCCAGTACTTC
once,14,TRBD1,TRBV7-9,TRBJ1-6,CASSLAGTGAPLHF,TGTGCCAGCAGCTTGGCAGGGACAGGGGCACCCCTCCACTTT
NA,17,NA,TRBV27,TRBJ1-4,CVGRPQGEATSSEKLFF,TGTGTCGGCCGTCCACAGGGCGAAGCTACGAGCAGTGAAAAACTGTTTTTT
many,17,NA,TRBV19,TRBJ2-1,CASGRRTTGSSYNEQFF,TGTGCCAGTGGCCGACGGACTACAGGGAGCTCCTACAATGAGCAGTTCTTC
many,13,TRBD1,TRBV20-1,TRBJ2-7,CSARGTGGYEQYF,TGCAGTGCTAGGGGGACAGGGGGCTACGAGCAGTACTTC
many,12,TRBD1,TRBV18,TRBJ1-2,CASSGTGLDYTF,TGTGCCAGCTCGGGGACAGGGTTGGACTACACCTTC
many,14,TRBD1,TRBV28,TRBJ2-7,CASSLDRLSYEQYF,TGTGCCAGCAGTTTGGACAGGCTCTCCTACGAGCAGTACTTC
NA,14,NA,TRBV20-1,TRBJ1-6,CSASPRGGDSPLHF,TGCAGTGCTAGTCCCAGGGGAGGGGATTCACCCCTCCACTTT
NA,16,NA,TRBV5-1,TRBJ2-7,CASSLRATGLSYEQYF,TGCGCCAGCAGCTTGAGGGCAACGGGACTCTCCTACGAGCAGTACTTC
many,13,NA,TRBV27,TRBJ2-7,CASSLRAYYEQYF,TGTGCCAGCAGTTTACGGGCCTACTACGAGCAGTACTTC
NA,14,TRBD2,TRBV19,TRBJ2-7,CASSTSSGTYEQYF,TGTGCCAGTAGTACTTCTAGCGGTACCTACGAGCAGTACTTC
many,13,TRBD1,TRBV18,TRBJ1-2,CASSPDRAQGYTF,TGTGCCAGCTCCCCCGACAGGGCTCAAGGCTACACCTTC
many,12,NA,TRBV10-3,TRBJ1-2,CAISERTYGYTF,TGTGCCATCAGTGAGAGAACCTATGGCTACACCTTC
many,14,TRBD2,TRBV19,TRBJ2-5,CASSKREVQETQYF,TGTGCCAGTAGTAAGCGGGAGGTCCAAGAGACCCAGTACTTC
NA,12,NA,TRBV30,TRBJ1-5,CACNQGSQPQHF,TGTGCCTGTAACCAGGGGAGTCAGCCCCAGCATTTT
many,17,TRBD2,TRBV3-1,TRBJ2-2,CASSQAPGLPNTGELFF,TGTGCCAGCAGCCAGGCCCCGGGACTACCGAACACCGGGGAGCTGTTTTTT
few,15,NA,TRBV19,TRBJ1-1,CASTWQGESNTEAFF,TGTGCCAGTACCTGGCAGGGAGAGTCGAACACTGAAGCTTTCTTT
many,15,TRBD1,TRBV6-1,TRBJ1-2,CASRPYRGSDYGYTF,TGTGCCAGCAGACCTTACAGGGGATCTGACTATGGCTACACCTTC
many,13,NA,TRBV19,TRBJ1-5,CASSMWRDQPQHF,TGTGCCAGTAGTATGTGGAGGGATCAGCCCCAGCATTTT
many,16,NA,TRBV24-1,TRBJ2-3,CATKVPRDPSTDTQYF,TGTGCCACCAAAGTACCCCGGGACCCAAGCACAGATACGCAGTATTTT
many,14,NA,TRBV30,TRBJ2-7,CAWSVGDGTYEQYF,TGTGCCTGGAGTGTAGGGGACGGAACCTACGAGCAGTACTTC
NA,12,NA,TRBV19,TRBJ1-2,CASRLANYGYTF,TGTGCCAGTCGATTAGCTAACTATGGCTACACCTTC
NA,16,TRBD2,TRBV24-1,TRBJ2-3,CATSTGGDVWTDTQYF,TGCGCCACCAGTACGGGAGGGGATGTTTGGACAGATACGCAGTATTTT
NA,17,NA,TRBV2,TRBJ1-2,CASSAVTTYEQYYGYTF,TGTGCCAGCAGTGCTGTTACTACCTACGAGCAGTACTATGGCTACACCTTC
once,18,TRBD2,TRBV25-1,TRBJ2-7,CASSRRGLAGEVIYEQCF,TGTGCCAGCAGTAGACGGGGACTAGCGGGAGAGGTTATCTACGAGCAGTGCTTC
NA,17,TRBD1,TRBV20-1,TRBJ2-7,CSARDHTGTAYSYEQHF,TGCAGTGCTAGAGATCACACCGGGACAGCGTACTCCTACGAGCAGCACTTC
NA,14,NA,TRBV11-2,TRBJ1-2,CASSLGGAGSGNTF,TGTGCCAGCAGCTTAGGGGGTGCAGGGTCTGGAAACACCTTC
many,15,TRBD2,TRBV20-1,TRBJ2-3,CSERPGRGVKDTQYF,TGCAGTGAAAGACCCGGGAGGGGAGTTAAAGATACGCAGTATTTT
many,15,NA,TRBV7-7,TRBJ2-5,CASSLGTGPKRTQYF,TGTGCTAGCAGCTTAGGTACGGGGCCGAAGAGGACCCAGTACTTC
many,14,TRBD2,TRBV3-1,TRBJ2-7,CASSPSSGEYEQYF,TGTGCCAGCAGTCCAAGTAGCGGGGAGTACGAGCAGTACTTC
few,14,NA,TRBV11-3,TRBJ1-1,CASSLGGAPTEAFF,TGTGCCAGCAGCTTAGGGGGGGCGCCTACTGAAGCTTTCTTT
NA,14,NA,TRBV7-9,TRBJ1-6,CASSRTGYNSPLHF,TGTGCCAGCAGCCGGACGGGTTATAATTCACCCCTCCACTTT
many,16,NA,TRBV5-1,TRBJ2-1,CASSLDIGGLYNEQFF,TGCGCCAGCAGCTTGGACATCGGTGGTTTATACAATGAGCAGTTCTTC
NA,15,TRBD2,TRBV20-1,TRBJ2-3,CSAQTSGGTYNEQYF,TGCAGTGCGCAGACTAGCGGAGGGACCTACAATGAGCAGTATTTT
many,13,NA,TRBV19,TRBJ1-1,CASSPRLHTEAFF,TGTGCCAGTAGTCCCCGTCTTCACACTGAAGCTTTCTTT